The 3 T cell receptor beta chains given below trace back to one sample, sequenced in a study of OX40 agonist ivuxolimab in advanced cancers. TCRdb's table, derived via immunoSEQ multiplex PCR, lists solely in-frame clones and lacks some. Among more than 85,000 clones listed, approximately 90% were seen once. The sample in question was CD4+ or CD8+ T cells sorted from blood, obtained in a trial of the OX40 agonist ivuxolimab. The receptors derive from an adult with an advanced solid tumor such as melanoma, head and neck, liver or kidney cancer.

This chain's CDR3 is CASSSPGRNSPLHF. CDR3 bases: TGTGCCAGCAGTTCGCCCGGCAGGAATTCACCCCTCCACTTT. The chain has TRBV28 and TRBJ1-6; the D is unclear. The CDR3 is made up of 14 amino acids. Germline CDR1 and CDR2: MDHEN and SYDVKM. Trimming removed 4 bases from V and 7 bases from J, with 11 bases in between. The complete variable domain, with remaining parts taken from reference TRBV28 and TRBJ1-6, reads DVKVTQSSRYLVKRTGEKVFLECVQDMDHENMFWYRQDPGLGLRLIYFSYDVKMKEKGDIPEGYSVSREKKERFSLILESASTNQTSMYLCASSSPGRNSPLHFGNGTRLTVT.

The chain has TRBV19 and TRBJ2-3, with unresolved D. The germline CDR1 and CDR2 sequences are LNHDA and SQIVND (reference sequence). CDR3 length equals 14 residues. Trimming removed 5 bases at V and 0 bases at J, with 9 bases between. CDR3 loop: CASSSLSSTDTQYF. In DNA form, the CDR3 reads TGTGCCAGTAGTTCGTTATCGAGCACAGATACGCAGTATTTT.

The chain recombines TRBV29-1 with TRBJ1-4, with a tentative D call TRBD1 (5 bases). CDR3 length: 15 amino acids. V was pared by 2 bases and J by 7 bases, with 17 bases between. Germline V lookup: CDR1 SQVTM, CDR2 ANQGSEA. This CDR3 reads CSVEIWGTAGEKLFF. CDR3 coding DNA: TGCAGCGTTGAAATCTGGGGGACGGCGGGTGAAAAACTGTTTTTT.